This TCR beta chain was found in a study of cytomegalovirus exposure and HLA in healthy donors. 13 Jbeta primers and 60 Vbeta primers were used for the PCR. As processed by the authors: Among the unique TCR beta chains that a later analysis counted, about 81 million in all, roughly 11 million were shared. Sequencing used immunoSEQ multiplex PCR; TCRdb keeps in-frame clones, though not all of them. That table furnishes V, J and clone size, whereas the DNA furnished D and trimming. The data show approximately 100,000 clones, with 65% to 90% seen just once and 1.2% held by the top ten. Sequencing was carried out using PBMCs. The source of this sequence is a woman aged 18-35 years in good health and CMV-seronegative.

In nucleotides, the CDR3 is TGTGCCAGCCGGGACAGGGGAGTCGGAAACACCATATATTTT. It specifies CASRDRGVGNTIYF. The V gene is TRBV2, the J gene TRBJ1-3; 10 nucleotides line up with TRBD1. With 8 bases clipped from V and 4 bases from J, the junction kept 5 bases outside the gene matches. The CDR3 is 14 amino acids. The germline CDR1 and CDR2 sequences are SNHLY and FYNNEI.